One sample yielded the 28 T cell receptor beta chains listed below, sequenced in a study of cytomegalovirus exposure and HLA in healthy donors. The primer mix had 60 Vbeta and 13 Jbeta primers. Libraries were prepared by immunoSEQ multiplex PCR; TCRdb keeps only in-frame clonotypes and omits some of them. The table records 120,000 to 150,000 clones, about 82% of them present only once. The sample consisted of PBMCs. These receptors came from a male donor in good health and CMV-seronegative.

The chain is built from TRBV19 and TRBJ1-1; 7 nucleotides align to TRBD1. The CDR3 is 13 residues long. J was trimmed by 0 bases and V by 8 bases; bases with no gene match: 3. Germline assignment: CDR1 LNHDA and CDR2 SQIVND (reference sequence). The CDR3 region has the DNA TGTGCCAGTCAGGGACAGTTGAACACTGAAGCTTTCTTT. It codes for CASQGQLNTEAFF. Combining the CDR3 with reference TRBV19 and TRBJ1-1 gives the whole variable domain DGGITQSPKYLFRKEGQNVTLSCEQNLNHDAMYWYRQDPGQGLRLIYYSQIVNDFQKGDIAEGYSVSREKKESFPLTVTSAQKNPTAFYLCASQGQLNTEAFFGQGTRLTVV.

This chain connects TRBV7-2 to TRBJ2-7; 9 bases fit TRBD1. V trimming: 1 base; J trimming: 0 bases; junction bases outside the gene matches: 7. This CDR3 comprises 17 residues. In germline, CDR1 is SGHTA, CDR2 FQGNSA. CDR3 protein: CASSLGQGGISSYEQYF. The DNA of the CDR3 is TGTGCCAGCAGCTTAGGACAGGGGGGCATTTCCTCCTACGAGCAGTACTTC.

The table lists this clone with a few counts. J is TRBJ2-3 and V is TRBV6-1; D is possibly TRBD1 (6 bases). There are 12 residues in the CDR3. Between the trimmed V and J ends, which lost 9 bases and 5 bases, there was a span of 12 bases. The germline gives CDR1 MNHNS, CDR2 SASEGT. The CDR3 bases are TGTGCCAGAATGGACAGTTTAGATACGCAGTATTTT. The encoded protein is CARMDSLDTQYF.

The chain has TRBV5-8 and TRBJ1-1, with 12 bases identical to TRBD1. CDR1 and CDR2 (germline): SGHTS, YDEGEE. CDR3 size: 15 residues. With V trimmed by 3 bases and J by 4 bases, 4 bases remained unmatched. The CDR3 here is CASSWGQGARTEAFF. The CDR3 DNA follows: TGTGCCAGCAGCTGGGGACAGGGGGCGCGCACTGAAGCTTTCTTT.

This clone showed up just a few times. The V and J genes are TRBV28 and TRBJ1-1, with unresolved D. This CDR3 comprises 14 residues. V lost 2 bases and J 0 bases, leaving 7 bases between the germline ends. Germline V gene data show CDR1 as MDHEN and CDR2 as SYDVKM. Here the CDR3 DNA reads TGTGCCAGCAGTTTAAACAGCCTGAACACTGAAGCTTTCTTT. Translation: CASSLNSLNTEAFF.

The chain joins TRBV6-1 to TRBJ1-4; 12 nucleotides match TRBD1. The V and J ends lost 5 bases and 8 bases, in that order; junction bases with no gene match: 9. Germline values: CDR1 MNHNS, CDR2 SASEGT. The CDR3 runs to 16 residues. This chain's CDR3 is CASSKGSGTGGEKLFF. In DNA form, the CDR3 reads TGTGCCAGCAGTAAAGGATCCGGGACAGGGGGCGAAAAACTGTTTTTT.

V gene TRBV18 combines with J gene TRBJ2-2, with D tentatively TRBD1 (6 bases). Germline V gene data show CDR1 as KGHSH and CDR2 as LQKENI. CDR3 length: 16 amino acids. Trimming stripped 5 bases from V and 3 bases from J, with 16 bases between. The CDR3 loop reads CASSADSPLYTGELFF. The CDR3 region has the DNA TGTGCCAGCTCAGCGGACAGTCCCTTATACACCGGGGAGCTGTTTTTT.

This clone was observed a few times. This chain links TRBV27 with TRBJ2-7, with a possible D match to TRBD2 (7 bases). The V end was cut by 4 bases, the J end by 3 bases, with 13 bases between. The CDR3 contains 14 residues. In germline, CDR1 is MNHEY, CDR2 SMNVEV (reference sequence). CDR3 in amino acids: CASSWGGQGYEQYF. DNA of the CDR3: TGTGCCAGCAGTTGGGGGGGACAAGGCTACGAGCAGTACTTC.

This clone appeared a few times. The genes are TRBV4-1 and TRBJ1-2; the D gene is possibly TRBD1 (5 bases). Germline CDR1 is MGHRA and CDR2 is YSYEKL. Between the trimmed V and J ends, which lost 1 base and 3 bases, there was a span of 12 bases. This CDR3 comprises 15 residues. The CDR3 here is CASSQVSRVDYGYTF. DNA of the CDR3: TGCGCCAGCAGCCAAGTATCCAGGGTCGACTATGGCTACACCTTC.

The V call is TRBV10-3, the J call TRBJ1-1; a weak D match, TRBD1 (6 bases). The CDR3 contains 15 residues. Germline CDR1 is ENHRY and CDR2 is SYGVKD. Trimming cost V 9 bases and J 0 bases, with 17 bases left between them. This CDR3 reads CAIGKGGYMNTEAFF. In nucleotides, the CDR3 is TGTGCCATTGGTAAAGGGGGTTACATGAACACTGAAGCTTTCTTT.

The rearrangement joins TRBV9 to TRBJ1-4; TRBD1 matches at 11 bases. The trim removed 3 bases at V and 5 bases at J, leaving 3 bases unmatched. The germline V gene encodes CDR1 SGDLS and CDR2 YYNGEE. CDR3 length: 15 amino acids. The CDR3 sequence is CASSGRTGGNEKLFF. The CDR3 coding sequence is TGTGCCAGCAGCGGTCGGACAGGGGGCAATGAAAAACTGTTTTTT.

This chain joins TRBV7-9 and TRBJ2-5; a possible D gene is TRBD2 (5 bases). The length of the CDR3 is 16 residues. V lost 7 bases and J lost 2, with 20 bases in between. Germline V gives CDR1 SEHNR, CDR2 FQNEAQ (reference sequence). The CDR3 loop is CASTTNGGLEQETQYF. CDR3 bases: TGTGCCAGCACAACTAACGGAGGCTTGGAGCAAGAGACCCAGTACTTC.

This clone appeared a single time. The chain uses TRBV11-3 and TRBJ2-1, with 14 positions matching TRBD2. Trimming at V came to 0 bases and at J to 8 bases, leaving 9 bases not matched to a gene. The CDR3 is 18 amino acids. Germline CDR1 reads SGHNT; CDR2 reads YENEEA. The chain's CDR3 is CASSLETSGRVEMHEQFF. CDR3 sequence (DNA): TGTGCCAGCAGCTTAGAGACTAGCGGGAGGGTTGAGATGCATGAGCAGTTCTTC.

Turning to this clone: Other DNA sequences within the sample encode an identical CDR3. The CDR3 here is CASSFDTDGYTF. The CDR3 DNA sequence: TGCGCCAGCAGCTTCGATACGGATGGCTACACCTTC. This chain uses TRBV5-1 with TRBJ1-2, with no clear D. The CDR3 is 12 residues long. Germline V CDR1 and CDR2: SGHRS, YFSETQ. V lost 2 bases and J lost 6, with 8 bases in between.

The genes are TRBV4-2 and TRBJ2-2; 12 bases line up with TRBD1. Per germline, CDR1 LGHNA and CDR2 YNFKEQ. This CDR3 has 17 residues. After removal of 0 bases from V and 7 bases from J, the junction contained 6 bases not matched to a gene. The CDR3 sequence: CASSQDTGTGGGGELFF. CDR3 sequence (DNA): TGTGCCAGCAGCCAAGATACCGGGACAGGGGGCGGCGGGGAGCTGTTTTTT.

The V and J genes are TRBV7-9 and TRBJ2-7, with D perhaps TRBD1 (6 bases). The CDR3 runs 15 residues. In germline, CDR1 is SEHNR, CDR2 FQNEAQ (reference sequence). The V and J ends lost 4 bases and 7 bases respectively, with 20 bases between them. CDR3 protein: CASSSTGHSQAEQYF. In DNA form, the CDR3 reads TGTGCCAGCAGCTCGACAGGACATTCCCAAGCGGAGCAGTACTTC.

V and J are TRBV2 and TRBJ2-2, with TRBD2 identical over 9 bases. V was pared by 6 bases and J by 0 bases, with 8 bases of the junction left unmatched. Per germline, CDR1 SNHLY and CDR2 FYNNEI. The CDR3 covers 17 residues. DNA for the CDR3: TGTGCCAGCAGGGGAATTAGACTAGCGGCGAACACCGGGGAGCTGTTTTTT. Encoded protein: CASRGIRLAANTGELFF.

This chain uses TRBV7-9 with TRBJ2-2, with unresolved D. The CDR3 sequence is 14 residues long. Trimming stripped 5 bases from V and 0 bases from J, with 7 bases between. Germline V gene data show CDR1 as SEHNR and CDR2 as FQNEAQ (reference sequence). As DNA, the CDR3 is TGTGCCAGCAGCCCCTCGGCGAACACCGGGGAGCTGTTTTTT. Protein product: CASSPSANTGELFF.

This clone was picked up one time. This chain links TRBV28 with TRBJ2-7, with D perhaps TRBD2 (5 bases). V lost 5 bases and J 3 bases, leaving 14 bases between the germline ends. The germline gives CDR1 MDHEN, CDR2 SYDVKM. The CDR3 spans 14 residues. Here the CDR3 reads CASSMGVRLYEQYF. The CDR3 DNA sequence: TGTGCCAGCAGTATGGGAGTACGCCTCTACGAGCAGTACTTC.

This clone was detected only once. This chain joins TRBV27 and TRBJ2-7, with TRBD1 as a possible D gene (5 bases). The germline V gene encodes CDR1 MNHEY and CDR2 SMNVEV (reference sequence). CDR3 length equals 12 residues. V gave up 6 bases and J gave up 3 bases, with 9 bases separating them. The CDR3 DNA reads as TGTGCCAGCAGCCAAACAGGCTACGAGCAGTACTTC. It codes for CASSQTGYEQYF.

The chain employs TRBV7-2 and TRBJ2-3; possibly TRBD1 for D (5 bases). Germline values: CDR1 SGHTA, CDR2 FQGNSA. Trimming took 2 bases from V and 1 from J, leaving 7 bases between them. This CDR3 spans 14 amino acids. CDR3 sequence: CASSLTGGTDTQYF. The CDR3 DNA sequence: TGTGCCAGCAGCTTAACAGGCGGCACAGATACGCAGTATTTT.

This rearrangement joins TRBV7-2 to TRBJ2-1, with TRBD2 matching 8 bases. After removal of 5 bases from V and 6 bases from J, the junction contained 9 bases not matched to a gene. The CDR3 is made up of 15 amino acids. Germline CDR1 is SGHTA and CDR2 is FQGNSA. The CDR3 here is CASSVDLAGGNEQFF. The CDR3 region has the DNA TGTGCCAGCAGCGTAGATCTAGCGGGTGGCAATGAGCAGTTCTTC.

This rearrangement joins TRBV27 to TRBJ1-1, with 9 bases aligning to TRBD1. With 2 bases clipped from V and 6 bases from J, the junction kept 10 bases outside the gene matches. The CDR3 contains 16 residues. CDR1 is MNHEY, CDR2 SMNVEV, per germline (reference sequence). CDR3 in amino acids: CASSLDRGGLSAEAFF. CDR3 bases: TGTGCCAGCAGTTTAGACAGGGGGGGGCTGAGCGCTGAAGCTTTCTTT.

The chain recombines TRBV18 with TRBJ1-3, with D maybe TRBD1 (5 bases). This CDR3 region has 16 residues. V shed 2 bases and J shed 0 bases, with 11 bases lying between them. Germline CDR1 KGHSH, CDR2 LQKENI. The CDR3 region is CASSPIDSYSGNTIYF. The CDR3 nucleotides read TGTGCCAGCTCACCAATAGACAGCTACTCTGGAAACACCATATATTTT.

Turning to this clone: This sample includes further DNA sequences coding for the same CDR3. The CDR3: CASSSGQGTYEQYF. In nucleotides, the CDR3 is TGTGCCAGCAGCTCCGGACAAGGAACCTACGAGCAGTACTTC. The rearrangement uses TRBV7-9 and TRBJ2-7; D may be TRBD1 (5 bases). Germline loops: CDR1 SEHNR, CDR2 FQNEAQ (reference sequence). Trimming left V 4 bases short and J 2 bases short, with 12 bases between. The CDR3 has 14 residues.

The chain carries TRBV4-2 and TRBJ2-3; D perhaps matches TRBD2 (7 bases). The germline V gene has CDR1 LGHNA and CDR2 YNFKEQ. Trimming stripped 0 bases from V and 4 bases from J, with 17 bases between. This CDR3 is built from 17 residues. CDR3 sequence (DNA): TGTGCCAGCAGCCAAGATCGTGGCGGGGGCCCCGCAGATACGCAGTATTTT. The encoded protein is CASSQDRGGGPADTQYF.

CDR3 protein: CASSDPGRGGRAYEQYF. The DNA for the CDR3 is TGTGCCAGCAGTGACCCCGGGAGAGGGGGCCGCGCCTACGAGCAGTACTTC. The chain is built from TRBV25-1 and TRBJ2-5, with TRBD1 as a possible D gene (7 bases). The DNA end is more similar to TRBJ2-7, so the J call may be wrong. CDR1 is MGHDK, CDR2 SYGVNS, per germline. This CDR3 contains 17 residues.

The J gene is TRBJ1-1, the V gene TRBV7-9; D uncertain. With 4 bases removed from V and 10 bases from J, the gap between germline ends came to 19 bases. This CDR3 has 14 residues. Germline CDR1 is SEHNR and CDR2 is FQNEAQ (reference sequence). This CDR3 is CASSYIRPRRRAFF. As DNA, the CDR3 is TGTGCCAGCAGCTACATTAGGCCCCGTAGGAGAGCTTTCTTT.